This TCR beta chain was found in a study of shared clonotypes between healthy human individuals. This clone appeared once. The identical CDR3 is also encoded by other nucleotide sequences in the sample. CDR1 and CDR2 from the germline V gene are LGHNA and YNFKEQ. The CDR3 is made up of 16 amino acids. V shed 0 bases and J shed 0 bases, with 8 bases lying between them. Here immunoSEQ multiplex PCR was the method, and the copy in TCRdb shows in-frame clones only, minus some. The table has about 1.1 million clones, 60% to 85% seen once. J is TRBJ2-2 and V is TRBV4-2, with a possible D match to TRBD2 (5 bases). The sequencing sample was made of memory CD4+ T cells from PBMCs. The subset is: CD45RA-negative fraction. This receptor was identified in a man younger than 30 in good health. Some clones in this sample may be carry-over from other donors' samples. Written as DNA, the CDR3 is TGTGCCAGCAGCCAAGAGGTCGGGACGAACACCGGGGAGCTGTTTTTT. Encoded protein: CASSQEVGTNTGELFF.